A selection of T cell receptor beta chains follows, all from one sample in a study of T-cell memory formation after mild COVID-19. MiXCR, applied by TCRdb to the 5' RACE reads, yields one record per CDR3 protein. The table records roughly 340,000 distinct CDR3 sequences, under 25% of them present only once. Sequencing used PBMCs or a T cell subset sorted from them (not recorded which). The receptors shown here come from a young man who had mild COVID-19 (a few samples of this study predate the infection). Cell type and time point are not known. The CDR3 runs from the conserved cysteine through the conserved F or W. The order of the fields is CDR3 length, clone size, V gene, D gene, J gene, CDR3 DNA, CDR3 protein. A D gene is named only where the DNA matches it firmly. Part of the rows lack a size; the others show once, few, many or a class for expanded clones.

len: 14; abundance: many; v_gene: TRBV10-3; d_gene: .; j_gene: TRBJ1-1; CDR3nt: TGTGCCATCAGGGGGTTTGGGCCCAACACTGAAGCTTTCTTT; CDR3aa: CAIRGFGPNTEAFF
len: 17; abundance: .; v_gene: TRBV20-1; d_gene: TRBD1; j_gene: TRBJ1-6; CDR3nt: TGCAGTGCTAGAGACCCGGACAGGGGGTTTTATAATTCACCCCTCCACTTT; CDR3aa: CSARDPDRGFYNSPLHF
len: 14; abundance: few; v_gene: TRBV12-3/TRBV12-4; d_gene: .; j_gene: TRBJ2-5; CDR3nt: TGTGCCAGCAGTTTAAGGGCCCAACGGGAGACCCAGTACTTC; CDR3aa: CASSLRAQRETQYF
len: 16; abundance: .; v_gene: TRBV25-1; d_gene: .; j_gene: TRBJ2-2; CDR3nt: TGTGCCAGCAGTGAATATATTCCGTACGGCCCCGGGGAGCTGTTTTTT; CDR3aa: CASSEYIPYGPGELFF
len: 17; abundance: .; v_gene: TRBV7-2; d_gene: TRBD2; j_gene: TRBJ2-1; CDR3nt: TGTGCCAGCAGGCCTAGCGGGGGGCCACCCACCTACAATGAGCAGTTCTTC; CDR3aa: CASRPSGGPPTYNEQFF
len: 15; abundance: once; v_gene: TRBV24-1; d_gene: .; j_gene: TRBJ1-2; CDR3nt: TGTGCCACCAGTGACGGAACAGAGGGGAATAATGGCTACACCTTC; CDR3aa: CATSDGTEGNNGYTF
len: 14; abundance: few; v_gene: TRBV2; d_gene: TRBD2; j_gene: TRBJ2-5; CDR3nt: TGTGCCAGCAGTGGGTGGGGGGGTAAAGAGACCCAGTACTTC; CDR3aa: CASSGWGGKETQYF
len: 15; abundance: .; v_gene: TRBV29-1; d_gene: .; j_gene: TRBJ2-1; CDR3nt: TGCAGCGTTGAAGATACACAGCGCCACCTCAATGAGCAGTTCTTC; CDR3aa: CSVEDTQRHLNEQFF
len: 13; abundance: .; v_gene: TRBV9; d_gene: .; j_gene: TRBJ2-5; CDR3nt: TGTGCCAGCAGCGTAGACCGGGCAGAGACCCAGTACTTC; CDR3aa: CASSVDRAETQYF
len: 14; abundance: few; v_gene: TRBV7-2; d_gene: TRBD2; j_gene: TRBJ2-7; CDR3nt: TGTGCCAGCAGGCGACTAGCGGGGGGGTGGGAGCAGTACTTC; CDR3aa: CASRRLAGGWEQYF
len: 20; abundance: .; v_gene: TRBV7-2; d_gene: TRBD2; j_gene: TRBJ2-1; CDR3nt: TGTGCCAGCAGTCTCCCCCCGTGGCGGGGGGGCCGAAGCTCCTACAATGAGCAGTTCTTC; CDR3aa: CASSLPPWRGGRSSYNEQFF
len: 12; abundance: many; v_gene: TRBV5-6; d_gene: .; j_gene: TRBJ2-5; CDR3nt: TGTGCCAGCAGCTTGGGGATGGAGACCCAGTACTTC; CDR3aa: CASSLGMETQYF
len: 13; abundance: .; v_gene: TRBV9; d_gene: TRBD2; j_gene: TRBJ2-3; CDR3nt: TGTGCCAGCAGCACCAGCGGGGGGCCTACGCAGTATTTT; CDR3aa: CASSTSGGPTQYF
len: 13; abundance: few; v_gene: TRBV15; d_gene: .; j_gene: TRBJ2-6; CDR3nt: TGTGCCACCGCTGGCGGTGGGGCCAACGTCCTGACTTTC; CDR3aa: CATAGGGANVLTF
len: 14; abundance: few; v_gene: TRBV27; d_gene: TRBD2; j_gene: TRBJ2-3; CDR3nt: TGTGCCAGCAGTGCAAAGCGGGGGAGAGATACGCAGTATTTT; CDR3aa: CASSAKRGRDTQYF
len: 13; abundance: few; v_gene: TRBV3-1; d_gene: .; j_gene: TRBJ2-1; CDR3nt: TGTGCCAGCAGTCCCCCCGACGCGGGTGAGCAGTTCTTC; CDR3aa: CASSPPDAGEQFF
len: 14; abundance: few; v_gene: TRBV25-1; d_gene: .; j_gene: TRBJ1-4; CDR3nt: TGTGCCAGCAGTCCCGGGGCAAATAATGAAAAACTGTTTTTT; CDR3aa: CASSPGANNEKLFF